A selection of T cell receptor beta chains follows, all from one sample in a study of cytomegalovirus exposure and HLA in healthy donors. Produced via immunoSEQ multiplex PCR; TCRdb's table is partial and in-frame only. The sample includes about 63,000 clones, approximately 79% seen only once; the top ten take just under 3%. The specimen was PBMCs. The receptors were gathered from a woman aged 25 to 45 in good health and CMV-seronegative. The CDR3 runs from the conserved cysteine through the conserved F or W. A D gene is named only where the DNA matches it firmly. The size field is filled for only some rows; it gives once, few, many or a size class.

d_call: -; j_call: TRBJ2-1; clone_size: -; v_call: TRBV9; cdr3_nt: TGTGCCAGCAGCTCACGAAACAGGAATGAGCAGTTCTTC; cdr3_aa: CASSSRNRNEQFF
d_call: TRBD1; j_call: TRBJ2-7; clone_size: -; v_call: TRBV2; cdr3_nt: TGTGCCAGCAGGGGGTTAAGGGACAGGAGACCCTACGAGCAGTACTTC; cdr3_aa: CASRGLRDRRPYEQYF
d_call: -; j_call: TRBJ1-1; clone_size: -; v_call: TRBV29-1; cdr3_nt: TGCAGCGGGTGGACATCACGAAACACTGAAGCTTTCTTT; cdr3_aa: CSGWTSRNTEAFF
d_call: TRBD1; j_call: TRBJ2-1; clone_size: -; v_call: TRBV18; cdr3_nt: TGTGCCAGCTCACCAGGGACAGAATACAATGAGCAGTTCTTC; cdr3_aa: CASSPGTEYNEQFF
d_call: TRBD1; j_call: TRBJ1-2; clone_size: -; v_call: TRBV4-1; cdr3_nt: TGCGCCAGCAGCCAGGACAGGGACTATGGCTACACCTTC; cdr3_aa: CASSQDRDYGYTF
d_call: TRBD1; j_call: TRBJ1-5; clone_size: -; v_call: TRBV18; cdr3_nt: TGTGCCAGCTCACCACAGACGACAGGGTCTAATCAGCCCCAGCATTTT; cdr3_aa: CASSPQTTGSNQPQHF
d_call: TRBD1; j_call: TRBJ1-1; clone_size: -; v_call: TRBV7-6; cdr3_nt: TGTGCCAGCAGCCCTAGACAGGGCGGGAACACTGAAGCTTTCTTT; cdr3_aa: CASSPRQGGNTEAFF
d_call: TRBD1; j_call: TRBJ1-3; clone_size: once; v_call: TRBV19; cdr3_nt: TGTGCCAGTAGTATCGGGACAGTAAAAGGATACTCTGGAAACACCATATATTTT; cdr3_aa: CASSIGTVKGYSGNTIYF
d_call: TRBD1; j_call: TRBJ1-5; clone_size: -; v_call: TRBV19; cdr3_nt: TGTGCCAGTAGTTTCTCCGGGACAGGGCAACAGCCCCAGCATTTT; cdr3_aa: CASSFSGTGQQPQHF
d_call: -; j_call: TRBJ2-7; clone_size: -; v_call: TRBV5-1; cdr3_nt: TGCGCCAGCAGCTTTACTAGTCCCGTCTACGAGCAGTACTTC; cdr3_aa: CASSFTSPVYEQYF
d_call: TRBD2; j_call: TRBJ2-1; clone_size: -; v_call: TRBV7-2; cdr3_nt: TGTGCCAGCGGCCCTTTTCCACTAGCGGGAGGCAATGAGCAGTTCTTC; cdr3_aa: CASGPFPLAGGNEQFF
d_call: -; j_call: TRBJ1-2; clone_size: -; v_call: TRBV4-3; cdr3_nt: TGCGCCAGCAGCCAAGCATCCAGGGGAGACTATGGCTACACCTTC; cdr3_aa: CASSQASRGDYGYTF
d_call: -; j_call: TRBJ2-1; clone_size: -; v_call: TRBV4-3; cdr3_nt: TGCGCCAGCTCCACCAGCCCGGGACACATCAATGAGCAGTTCTTC; cdr3_aa: CASSTSPGHINEQFF
d_call: -; j_call: TRBJ2-5; clone_size: -; v_call: TRBV27; cdr3_nt: TGTGCCAGCAGTGACAGGACGGATGGAGGGACCCAGTACTTC; cdr3_aa: CASSDRTDGGTQYF
d_call: -; j_call: TRBJ1-1; clone_size: -; v_call: TRBV11-2; cdr3_nt: TGTGCCAGCAGCTTAGCGGGGGGTCTCGCTTTCTTT; cdr3_aa: CASSLAGGLAFF
d_call: TRBD2; j_call: TRBJ2-1; clone_size: -; v_call: TRBV7-2; cdr3_nt: TGTGCCAGCAGCTTCGGGCTAGCGGGAGGCCATGAGCAGTTCTTC; cdr3_aa: CASSFGLAGGHEQFF
d_call: TRBD1; j_call: TRBJ2-2; clone_size: few; v_call: TRBV7-3; cdr3_nt: TGTGCCAGCAGCCCCCACAGGGGAGATCGGGCCGGGGAGCTGTTTTTT; cdr3_aa: CASSPHRGDRAGELFF
d_call: -; j_call: TRBJ2-5; clone_size: -; v_call: TRBV5-6; cdr3_nt: TGTGCCAGCAGCAAGACAGGATTGAAGGAGACCCAGTACTTC; cdr3_aa: CASSKTGLKETQYF
d_call: TRBD2; j_call: TRBJ2-1; clone_size: -; v_call: TRBV4-3; cdr3_nt: TGCGCCAGCAGCCCGACGACTAGCTCAAGCTACAATGAGCAGTTCTTC; cdr3_aa: CASSPTTSSSYNEQFF
d_call: TRBD1; j_call: TRBJ2-7; clone_size: -; v_call: TRBV18; cdr3_nt: TGTGCCAGCTCACAACCGGGACAGGGGGCTGGGGAGCAGTACTTC; cdr3_aa: CASSQPGQGAGEQYF
d_call: TRBD1; j_call: TRBJ1-1; clone_size: -; v_call: TRBV29-1; cdr3_nt: TGCAGCGTTACGACAGGGGCATCGAACACTGAAGCTTTCTTT; cdr3_aa: CSVTTGASNTEAFF
d_call: TRBD1; j_call: TRBJ1-6; clone_size: -; v_call: TRBV28; cdr3_nt: TGTGCCAGCAGTCAGGGACAGAGGTTTAATTCACCCCTCCACTTT; cdr3_aa: CASSQGQRFNSPLHF
d_call: TRBD1; j_call: TRBJ2-3; clone_size: -; v_call: TRBV19; cdr3_nt: TGTGCCAGTAGTATACAGGGGGCCACAGATACGCAGTATTTT; cdr3_aa: CASSIQGATDTQYF
d_call: TRBD2; j_call: TRBJ2-3; clone_size: few; v_call: TRBV27; cdr3_nt: TGTGCCAGCGCCAAGCGGGAGGCAACAGATACGCAGTATTTT; cdr3_aa: CASAKREATDTQYF
d_call: TRBD2; j_call: TRBJ2-1; clone_size: few; v_call: TRBV4-1; cdr3_nt: TGCGCCAGCAGCCAAGAACTAGCGGGTTACAATGAGCAGTTCTTC; cdr3_aa: CASSQELAGYNEQFF
d_call: TRBD2; j_call: TRBJ2-3; clone_size: -; v_call: TRBV27; cdr3_nt: TGTGCCAGCAGTCCTCGACTAGCGGGAGCTCGGACAGATACGCAGTATTTT; cdr3_aa: CASSPRLAGARTDTQYF
d_call: -; j_call: TRBJ2-3; clone_size: once; v_call: TRBV11-2; cdr3_nt: TGTGCCAGCAGCTTAGATGAGAAAGATACGCAGTATTTT; cdr3_aa: CASSLDEKDTQYF
d_call: -; j_call: TRBJ2-5; clone_size: -; v_call: TRBV9; cdr3_nt: TGTGCCAGCAGCGTAGGGGGCAGCCTCCAAGAGACCCAGTACTTC; cdr3_aa: CASSVGGSLQETQYF
d_call: TRBD1; j_call: TRBJ2-1; clone_size: -; v_call: TRBV6-5; cdr3_nt: TGTGCCACTTGGAGGGGACAGGGCTTTTACAATGAGCAGTTCTTC; cdr3_aa: CATWRGQGFYNEQFF
d_call: -; j_call: TRBJ1-1; clone_size: -; v_call: TRBV5-6; cdr3_nt: TGTGCCAGCAGCTTGGAGTCCCTGGGCGGGCGGGACACTGAAGCTTTCTTT; cdr3_aa: CASSLESLGGRDTEAFF
d_call: -; j_call: TRBJ2-5; clone_size: -; v_call: TRBV7-2; cdr3_nt: TGTGCCAGCAGCTTAAGTCAAGCGGAAGAGACCCAGTACTTC; cdr3_aa: CASSLSQAEETQYF
d_call: TRBD1; j_call: TRBJ2-1; clone_size: -; v_call: TRBV9; cdr3_nt: TGTGCCAGCAGCGCACAGGGGGGAACCACCACGGGTGAGCAGTTCTTC; cdr3_aa: CASSAQGGTTTGEQFF
d_call: TRBD1; j_call: TRBJ1-2; clone_size: -; v_call: TRBV7-2; cdr3_nt: TGTGCCAGCAGCTTGGGGACAGGGAGTGGAGGCTACACCTTC; cdr3_aa: CASSLGTGSGGYTF
d_call: -; j_call: TRBJ1-1; clone_size: once; v_call: TRBV11-2; cdr3_nt: TGTGCCAGCAGCCACCTGTTGCGAGAAGCTTTCTTT; cdr3_aa: CASSHLLREAFF
d_call: -; j_call: TRBJ1-3; clone_size: -; v_call: TRBV5-5; cdr3_nt: TGTGCCAGCAGCTTGCGGGGGATTGGAAACACCATATATTTT; cdr3_aa: CASSLRGIGNTIYF
d_call: -; j_call: TRBJ2-1; clone_size: -; v_call: TRBV6-1; cdr3_nt: TGTGCCAGCAGTGAAAGGCAGGGCGATGAGCAGTTCTTC; cdr3_aa: CASSERQGDEQFF
d_call: TRBD2; j_call: TRBJ2-3; clone_size: -; v_call: TRBV19; cdr3_nt: TGTGCCAGTAGTATGCCCCCTAGAGCGGGAGGTCCCCAGGATACGCAGTATTTT; cdr3_aa: CASSMPPRAGGPQDTQYF
d_call: -; j_call: TRBJ1-1; clone_size: -; v_call: TRBV14; cdr3_nt: TGTGCCAGCAGCCAAGCATCATGGTCGGCTGAAGCTTTCTTT; cdr3_aa: CASSQASWSAEAFF
d_call: -; j_call: TRBJ2-1; clone_size: -; v_call: TRBV4-3; cdr3_nt: TGCGCCAGCAGCCTTAGGGAAGGGGGTGAGCAGTTCTTC; cdr3_aa: CASSLREGGEQFF
d_call: TRBD1; j_call: TRBJ1-6; clone_size: -; v_call: TRBV4-3; cdr3_nt: TGCGCCAGCAGCGAAGAGGGGGCCGTATCTAATTCACCCCTCCACTTT; cdr3_aa: CASSEEGAVSNSPLHF
d_call: -; j_call: TRBJ2-5; clone_size: -; v_call: TRBV11-2; cdr3_nt: TGTGCCAGCAGCTTCCCCCTCGCCAGGGGAGAGACCCAGTACTTC; cdr3_aa: CASSFPLARGETQYF
d_call: TRBD1; j_call: TRBJ1-3; clone_size: once; v_call: TRBV19; cdr3_nt: TGTGCCAGTAGTATCCTTCAGGGGGCAGTTGGAAACACCATATATTTT; cdr3_aa: CASSILQGAVGNTIYF
d_call: -; j_call: TRBJ1-6; clone_size: -; v_call: TRBV19; cdr3_nt: TGTGCCAGTAGTACGGGGAGTAATTCACCCCTCCACTTT; cdr3_aa: CASSTGSNSPLHF
d_call: -; j_call: TRBJ2-3; clone_size: few; v_call: TRBV7-3; cdr3_nt: TGTGCCAGCAGCCACTCATCTAGAGCAGATACGCAGTATTTT; cdr3_aa: CASSHSSRADTQYF
d_call: -; j_call: TRBJ1-3; clone_size: once; v_call: TRBV19; cdr3_nt: TGTGCCAGTAAGCACGGGGGGACTGGAAACACCATATATTTT; cdr3_aa: CASKHGGTGNTIYF
d_call: TRBD2; j_call: TRBJ2-2; clone_size: -; v_call: TRBV25-1; cdr3_nt: TGTGCCAGCAGTATCCTAGCGGGGGGGAACACCGGGGAGCTGTTTTTT; cdr3_aa: CASSILAGGNTGELFF
d_call: -; j_call: TRBJ1-2; clone_size: -; v_call: TRBV4-3; cdr3_nt: TGCGCCAGCAGCCAAGATCTTTCTACGGCAGGGTCTAACTATGGCTACACCTTC; cdr3_aa: CASSQDLSTAGSNYGYTF
d_call: -; j_call: TRBJ2-3; clone_size: -; v_call: TRBV15; cdr3_nt: TGTGCCACCAGCAGAGATTATGATACGCAGTATTTT; cdr3_aa: CATSRDYDTQYF
d_call: -; j_call: TRBJ1-1; clone_size: -; v_call: TRBV11-3; cdr3_nt: TGTGCCAGCAGCTTTCAGGAGAACACTGAAGCTTTCTTT; cdr3_aa: CASSFQENTEAFF
d_call: -; j_call: TRBJ2-1; clone_size: -; v_call: TRBV4-3; cdr3_nt: TGCGCCAGCAGCCGAGAACTCCGCAATGAGCAGTTCTTC; cdr3_aa: CASSRELRNEQFF
d_call: TRBD2; j_call: TRBJ2-3; clone_size: few; v_call: TRBV5-4; cdr3_nt: TGTGCCAGCAGCCTTACTAGCGGGGGGGCCGATACGCAGTATTTT; cdr3_aa: CASSLTSGGADTQYF
d_call: TRBD1; j_call: TRBJ1-5; clone_size: -; v_call: TRBV7-9; cdr3_nt: TGTGCCAGCAGCTTGACAGGGGGGAATCAGCCCCAGCATTTT; cdr3_aa: CASSLTGGNQPQHF
d_call: -; j_call: TRBJ1-2; clone_size: -; v_call: TRBV2; cdr3_nt: TGTGCCAGCAGTGAAGCGCTTCCCAGGGTTGGCTACACCTTC; cdr3_aa: CASSEALPRVGYTF
d_call: TRBD1; j_call: TRBJ2-2; clone_size: -; v_call: TRBV2; cdr3_nt: TGTGCCAGCACCCGAGGGACAGGGTACACCGGGGAGCTGTTTTTT; cdr3_aa: CASTRGTGYTGELFF
d_call: -; j_call: TRBJ2-3; clone_size: -; v_call: TRBV11-2; cdr3_nt: TGTGCCAGCAGCTTAGCGCTACTAAAGACAGATACGCAGTATTTT; cdr3_aa: CASSLALLKTDTQYF
d_call: -; j_call: TRBJ1-1; clone_size: -; v_call: TRBV5-1; cdr3_nt: TGCGCCAGCAGCTTCTCAGGGTTCGGAACTGAAGCTTTCTTT; cdr3_aa: CASSFSGFGTEAFF
d_call: TRBD2; j_call: TRBJ2-3; clone_size: -; v_call: TRBV7-2; cdr3_nt: TGTGCCAGCAGCGCCGGGACTAGCAGTCCGGATACGCAGTATTTT; cdr3_aa: CASSAGTSSPDTQYF
d_call: -; j_call: TRBJ1-4; clone_size: -; v_call: TRBV9; cdr3_nt: TGTGCCAGCAGCTTAGACAGCTTTACTAATGAAAAACTGTTTTTT; cdr3_aa: CASSLDSFTNEKLFF
d_call: TRBD1; j_call: TRBJ1-2; clone_size: -; v_call: TRBV10-3; cdr3_nt: TGTGCCATCAGTGATATAGGGACAGGATATGGCTACACCTTC; cdr3_aa: CAISDIGTGYGYTF
d_call: TRBD2; j_call: TRBJ2-1; clone_size: -; v_call: TRBV27; cdr3_nt: TGTGCCAGCAGTACCCCTAGCGGGAGAGTTGAGCAGTTCTTC; cdr3_aa: CASSTPSGRVEQFF